This is a list of T cell receptor beta chains from one sample in a study of T cells after yellow fever vaccination. In TCRdb, the 5' RACE reads were re-called with MiXCR into one record per CDR3 protein. The data hold some 390,000 distinct CDR3 sequences, with about 6.2% observed a single time. Here the sequenced sample was PBMCs, taken 5 days after the yellow fever booster vaccination. The receptors originated from a man aged 25 to 45 who received the YFV17D yellow fever vaccine. The CDR3 runs from the conserved cysteine through the conserved F or W. D genes are given only for firm matches. Expanded clones get a size class; other rows say once, few or many, or leave the size out.

V	D	J	size	DNA	CDR3
TRBV4-3	NA	TRBJ1-5	NA	TGCGCCAGCAGCCAAGAGGCAAGTTCTAGCAATCAGCCCCAGCATTTT	CASSQEASSSNQPQHF
TRBV4-1	TRBD2	TRBJ2-1	many	TGCGCCAGCAGCCAAGATGGGACTAGCGGTGAGCAGTTCTTC	CASSQDGTSGEQFF
TRBV12-3/TRBV12-4	TRBD2	TRBJ2-5	many	TGTGCCAGCAGCTTAGCGGGAGGGGGGCAAGAGACCCAGTACTTC	CASSLAGGGQETQYF
TRBV3-1	NA	TRBJ1-2	NA	TGTGCCAGCAGCCAACCGGGTTGGAGCAACTATGGCTACACCTTC	CASSQPGWSNYGYTF
TRBV14	TRBD2	TRBJ2-1	few	TGTGCCATAAGATTCCTGTTTTGTTGGACTAGCGGGTTCCAGCCCTACAATGAGCAGTTCTTC	CAIRFLFCWTSGFQPYNEQFF
TRBV20-1	NA	TRBJ2-7	NA	TGCAGTGAACAAGGGGTGAAGACCTACGAGCAGTACTTC	CSEQGVKTYEQYF
TRBV5-5	TRBD2	TRBJ2-7	many	TGTGCCAGCAGCTTGGTAACTAGCGGGAGTTCTTCCTACGAGCAGTACTTC	CASSLVTSGSSSYEQYF
TRBV2	TRBD1	TRBJ2-7	few	TGTGCCAGCAAACCCCCGTTGACAGGGGGCCATGAGCAGTACTTC	CASKPPLTGGHEQYF
TRBV11-1	NA	TRBJ1-1	few	TGTGCCAGCCGAAGCGGACAGTACTTCCATAACAAGAACACTGAAGCTTTCTTT	CASRSGQYFHNKNTEAFF
TRBV25-1	TRBD1	TRBJ1-1	few	TGTGCCAGCAGTGACCCCGGGACAGGACACGCTGAAGCTTTCTTT	CASSDPGTGHAEAFF
TRBV5-5	NA	TRBJ1-5	many	TGCGCCAGCAGCTTACGGAGCAATCAGCCCCAGCATTTT	CASSLRSNQPQHF
TRBV5-6	NA	TRBJ1-4	many	TGTGCCAGCAGCTTGGGCCACTATGAAAAACTGTTTTTT	CASSLGHYEKLFF
TRBV7-8	NA	TRBJ1-2	few	TGTGCCAGCAGCCCTCCACGGTACTATGGCTACACCTTC	CASSPPRYYGYTF
TRBV11-2	NA	TRBJ2-1	many	TGTGCCAGCACCCGTCTGGTTGAGCAGTTCTTC	CASTRLVEQFF
TRBV9	NA	TRBJ2-7	NA	TGTGCCAGCAGCGTAGCTAGCAGTAACGAGCAGTACTTC	CASSVASSNEQYF
TRBV29-1	NA	TRBJ2-7	few	TGCAGCGTAGCTCTGGGCCCAGCCTACGAGCAGTACTTC	CSVALGPAYEQYF
TRBV5-1	TRBD2	TRBJ2-2	NA	TGCGCCAGCAGCCCGAGGACTAGCGGGATGACCGGGGAGCTGTTTTTT	CASSPRTSGMTGELFF
TRBV4-1	TRBD2	TRBJ2-7	NA	TGCGCCAGCAGCCCCGATAGCGGGAGGGCCTACGAGCAGTACTTC	CASSPDSGRAYEQYF
TRBV27	TRBD2	TRBJ2-3	NA	TGTGCCAGCGCCACCCCCTCCGGACTAGCGGGGATGACAGATACGCAGTATTTT	CASATPSGLAGMTDTQYF
TRBV5-6	TRBD1	TRBJ2-7	NA	TGTGCCAGCAGCGCAAGCGACAGGGGGATCCTCTACGAGCAGTACTTC	CASSASDRGILYEQYF
TRBV19	TRBD1	TRBJ2-5	many	TGTGCCAGCAAACGGACAGGGCGGGAGACCCAGTACTTC	CASKRTGRETQYF
TRBV15	NA	TRBJ2-1	many	TGTGCCACCAGCTCCCCCCGTAGCAGTTTGAGTGAGCAGTTCTTC	CATSSPRSSLSEQFF
TRBV5-6	TRBD1	TRBJ2-5	few	TGTGCCAGCAGCTTGGTAGGGGGCCAGGGAGAGACCCAGTACTTC	CASSLVGGQGETQYF
TRBV30	TRBD2	TRBJ2-3	few	TGTGCCTGGACTACAGGGCTAGCGGGAGGGGATACGCAGTATTTT	CAWTTGLAGGDTQYF
TRBV10-2	TRBD2	TRBJ2-7	few	TGCGCCAGCAGACCAGCTAGCGGGAGGCCCCACGAGCAGTACTTC	CASRPASGRPHEQYF
TRBV7-3	TRBD1	TRBJ2-2	NA	TGTGCCAGCCGGGACAGCGTAAACACCGGGGAGCTGTTTTTT	CASRDSVNTGELFF
TRBV20-1	NA	TRBJ2-1	few	TGCTGTGCTAGAGATCCCCTTGGACGGTCTGGGTCCTACAATGAGCAGTTCTTC	CCARDPLGRSGSYNEQFF
TRBV28	TRBD2	TRBJ2-1	many	TGTGCCAGCAGTCCCTACGGGACTAGAGTCAATGAGCAGTTCTTC	CASSPYGTRVNEQFF
TRBV5-5	NA	TRBJ2-3	NA	TGTGCCAGGGGCCCGGCCTCCTACACAGATACGCAGTATTTT	CARGPASYTDTQYF
TRBV29-1	TRBD2	TRBJ2-7	many	TGCAGCGTCGTTACGGGACTAGCGTACTACGAGCAGTACTTC	CSVVTGLAYYEQYF
TRBV5-6	NA	TRBJ2-1	NA	TGTGCCAGCAGCTTGGTTATGGACGAGCAGTTCTTC	CASSLVMDEQFF
TRBV7-9	NA	TRBJ2-3	many	TGTGCCAGCAGCTTCGAACTAGGCACAGATACGCAGTATTTT	CASSFELGTDTQYF
TRBV14	NA	TRBJ1-1	few	TGTGCCAGCAGCCAAGGGGGGTCAGTAGTTGCTTTCTTT	CASSQGGSVVAFF
TRBV5-1	NA	TRBJ2-7	few	TGCGCCAGCAGCTTGGTCCAGGTAGCCGGGGAGCAGTACTTC	CASSLVQVAGEQYF
TRBV7-8	NA	TRBJ2-1	NA	TGTGCCAGCAGCTTGACAGAAGACGACTACAATGAGCAGTTCTTC	CASSLTEDDYNEQFF
TRBV18	NA	TRBJ1-5	NA	TGTGCCAGCTCACTCCAGAATAGCAATCAGCCCCAGCATTTT	CASSLQNSNQPQHF
TRBV15	TRBD2	TRBJ2-1	many	TGTGCCACCGGGACTAGCGGGGGCTCCTACAATGAGCAGTTCTTC	CATGTSGGSYNEQFF
TRBV12-3/TRBV12-4	NA	TRBJ2-1	many	TGTGCCAGCAGTTTCCGTCTCGACCGCGGTGAGCAGTTCTTC	CASSFRLDRGEQFF
TRBV7-9	TRBD2	TRBJ2-5	many	TGTGCCAGCAGGGATGCCGGGACTAGCGACCAAGAGACCCAGTACTTC	CASRDAGTSDQETQYF
TRBV28	TRBD1	TRBJ2-7	few	TGTGCCAGCGGGACAGGGGGCCTTAGCTACGAGCAGTACTTC	CASGTGGLSYEQYF
TRBV9	TRBD2	TRBJ2-1	few	TGTGCCAGCAGCGTTAGCGGGAGTACCTACAATGAGCAGTTCTTC	CASSVSGSTYNEQFF
TRBV20-1	NA	TRBJ2-4	few	TGCAGTGCTACGGACGTAGGGGATATCATTCAGTACTTC	CSATDVGDIIQYF
TRBV10-3	NA	TRBJ2-1	few	TGTGCCATCAGTGGTCAGGAGTACGACAATGAGCAGTTCTTC	CAISGQEYDNEQFF
TRBV29-1	NA	TRBJ2-7	few	TGCAGCGCCGGACGGGGTGGTTCGGGCGAGCAGTACTTC	CSAGRGGSGEQYF
TRBV5-1	TRBD1	TRBJ2-5	NA	TGCGCCAGCGGGGCCCGAGGGGGCCCTGGGTTGGAGACCCAGTACTTC	CASGARGGPGLETQYF
TRBV6-2/TRBV6-3	TRBD2	TRBJ2-6	NA	TGTGCCAGCAGTTACGGTGGAATAGCGGGAGCTGGGGCCAACGTCCTGACTTTC	CASSYGGIAGAGANVLTF
TRBV28	TRBD2	TRBJ2-7	many	TGTGCCAGCACCCCTGGGGTAGCGGGAGTCCCCTACGAGCAGTACTTC	CASTPGVAGVPYEQYF
TRBV2	NA	TRBJ2-7	many	TGTGCCAGCAAGGCGCAGGGATCACTCAACTACGAGCAGTACTTC	CASKAQGSLNYEQYF
TRBV7-2	TRBD2	TRBJ2-3	few	TGTGCCAGCAGCTCACGGGCGGGAGGATCTAAGGATACGCAGTATTTT	CASSSRAGGSKDTQYF
TRBV5-6	NA	TRBJ1-1	few	TGTGCCAGCAGCTTGGGAAAGGACACTGAAGCTTTCTTT	CASSLGKDTEAFF
TRBV20-1	TRBD1	TRBJ1-5	few	TGCAGTGCTAGAGAATACCGTATCGACAGGGGGCTGAATCAGCCCCAGCATTTT	CSAREYRIDRGLNQPQHF
TRBV27	NA	TRBJ2-7	NA	TGTGCCAGCAGGTCTGGGGGCGAGCAGTACTTC	CASRSGGEQYF
TRBV7-8	NA	TRBJ2-4	NA	TGTGCCAGCAGCTCTGCGCCTGGGTTGGTCAAAAACATTCAGTACTTC	CASSSAPGLVKNIQYF
TRBV3-1	TRBD2	TRBJ2-3	many	TGTGCCAGCAGCTGGACTAGCGGGAGACATACGCAGTATTTT	CASSWTSGRHTQYF
TRBV5-1	NA	TRBJ2-5	many	TGCGCCAGCAGCTCCTTGGCCCTGAAAGAGACCCAGTACTTC	CASSSLALKETQYF
TRBV12-3/TRBV12-4	TRBD1	TRBJ1-4	NA	TGTGCCAGCAGTTTTATCGGGACGGCCCGGGACAGATCGAGGCTTAATGAAAAACTGTTTTTT	CASSFIGTARDRSRLNEKLFF
TRBV20-1	TRBD2	TRBJ2-5	NA	TGCAGTGCTAGAGCGGGGGCGGGAGGGCTAGAGACCCAGTACTTC	CSARAGAGGLETQYF
TRBV20-1	TRBD1	TRBJ2-1	many	TGCAGTGTGGGGACAGGCTATAACAATGAGCAGTTCTTC	CSVGTGYNNEQFF
TRBV3-1	TRBD2	TRBJ2-5	NA	TGTGCCAGCAGCCCCTGGACTAGCGGGAGTTGGGAGACCCAGTACTTC	CASSPWTSGSWETQYF